This T cell receptor beta chain stems from a study of blood T cell repertoires in COVID-19. On the study more broadly: T cells, B-cell-depleted T cells, or PBMCs supplied cDNA or gDNA.

In the original workflow: Reference gene primer amplification gave nucleated cell count estimates. The repertoire was sequenced with immunoSEQ multiplex PCR; TCRdb's copy has only in-frame clones and lacks some. V and J calls and clone size are as listed in that table; D and trimming were resolved from the DNA. The repertoire holds 150,000 to 250,000 clones, with approximately 82% as singletons. The CDR3 has 17 residues. The ends were cut back, 3 bases at V and 5 bases at J, with 22 bases in the middle. Germline CDR1 MDHEN, CDR2 SYDVKM. Sequencing input: peripheral blood. The chain carries TRBV28 and TRBJ1-2; maybe TRBD1 (6 bases). The clonotype originates from a human donor with acute or convalescent COVID-19. The donor label of this sample is uncertain. The CDR3 region is CASSFSQGFRGPYGYTF. The DNA of the CDR3 is TGTGCCAGCAGTTTTTCTCAGGGGTTTCGCGGTCCTTATGGCTACACCTTC.